The 10 T cell receptor beta chains below all came from one sample that was sequenced in a study of CD8 T cells in Susac syndrome. Reverse transcription used roughly 0.45 to 1 ug RNA and random hexamers. Using its own MiXCR run on the immunoSEQ multiplex PCR reads, TCRdb lists one record per CDR3 protein. The table includes about 50,000 distinct CDR3 sequences, roughly 93% detected once. The sample comprised CD8+ T cells from PBMCs. These TCRs come from a human donor with multiple sclerosis.

The V and J genes are TRBV7-9 and TRBJ1-1; 8 bases are a match to TRBD1. Germline V gene sequence: CDR1 SEHNR, CDR2 FQNEAQ (reference sequence). This CDR3 region has 15 residues. After removal of 2 bases from V and 6 bases from J, the junction contained 8 bases not matched to a gene. CDR3 DNA: TGTGCCAGCAGCTTATTAGGGCAGGGGGCGCCTGAAGCTTTCTTT. Its translation is CASSLLGQGAPEAFF.

V gene TRBV6-5 combines with J gene TRBJ2-7; the match to TRBD1 covers 7 bases. Looked up from germline, CDR1 is MNHEY and CDR2 is SVGAGI. The J segment lost 4 bases and the V segment lost 6 bases, leaving 6 bases of the junction unmatched. CDR3 size: 13 residues. The CDR3 nucleotides are TGTGCCAGCAGAACAGGGGAATGGTACGAGCAGTACTTC. It codes for CASRTGEWYEQYF.

The V call is TRBV13, the J call TRBJ1-2, with 11 bases lining up with TRBD1. The V and J ends lost 3 bases and 6 bases, in that order; junction bases with no gene match: 6. The CDR3 runs 15 residues. The germline gives CDR1 PRHDT, CDR2 FYEKMQ (reference sequence). The CDR3, as DNA: TGTGCCAGCAGCTTGGGACAGGGGGTAGTAGATGGCTACACCTTC. Translated, it gives CASSLGQGVVDGYTF.

This chain joins TRBV29-1 and TRBJ2-1, with 11 nucleotides matching TRBD2. Unmatched junction bases numbered 4, after V lost 8 bases and J lost 13 bases. The germline V gene encodes CDR1 SQVTM and CDR2 ANQGSEA. The length of the CDR3 is 10 residues. DNA for the CDR3: TGCAGCACTAGCGGGGGAGGCCAGTTCTTC. Its translation: CSTSGGGQFF.

This sequence joins TRBV11-2 and TRBJ1-2, with D possibly being TRBD1 (6 bases). Trimming shortened V by 6 bases and J by 3 bases, and 17 bases separated the two germline ends. The CDR3 has 15 amino acids. Germline V gene sequence: CDR1 SGHAT, CDR2 FQNNGV. The CDR3 here is CASSSHREVDYGYTF. CDR3 nucleotides: TGTGCCAGCAGTTCTCACAGGGAAGTTGACTATGGCTACACCTTC.

This chain joins TRBV19 and TRBJ1-2; D is unclear. V shed 3 bases and J shed 4 bases, with 12 bases lying between them. The CDR3 spans 14 residues. Germline-derived CDR1 and CDR2 are LNHDA and SQIVND (reference sequence). The CDR3 DNA follows: TGTGCCAGTAGTATCGCCGGGTCGGGCTATGGCTACACCTTC. Amino acid sequence: CASSIAGSGYGYTF.

This rearrangement joins TRBV27 to TRBJ1-5; D is unresolved. The CDR3 covers 13 residues. The germline V gene encodes CDR1 MNHEY and CDR2 SMNVEV (reference sequence). The V and J ends lost 6 bases and 0 bases respectively, with 6 bases between them. CDR3 region: CASRPSSNQPQHF. CDR3 nucleotides: TGTGCCAGCAGGCCTTCTAGCAATCAGCCCCAGCATTTT.

The chain carries TRBV11-2 and TRBJ1-2; D call uncertain. This CDR3 has 21 amino acids. Germline values: CDR1 SGHAT, CDR2 FQNNGV. Trimming removed 5 bases at V and 0 bases at J, with 31 bases between. In DNA form, the CDR3 reads TGTGCCAGCAGCGAAGTCTGGCAGGCGAACCGACCTACATCAGCTAACTATGGCTACACCTTC. This sequence encodes CASSEVWQANRPTSANYGYTF. The entire variable domain, with the rest obtained from reference TRBV11-2 and TRBJ1-2, is as follows: EAGVAQSPRYKIIEKRQSVAFWCNPISGHATLYWYQQILGQGPKLLIQFQNNGVVDDSQLPKDRFSAERLKGVDSTLKIQPAKLEDSAVYLCASSEVWQANRPTSANYGYTFGSGTRLTVV.

In nucleotides, the CDR3 is TGTGCCAGCAGTGAAGTACGGCGGATCAATCAGCCCCAGCATTTT. Translating gives CASSEVRRINQPQHF. The chain employs TRBV2 and TRBJ1-5; no clear D gene. Between the trimmed V and J ends, which lost 1 base and 3 bases, there was a span of 10 bases. The CDR3 sequence is 15 residues long. CDR1 SNHLY and CDR2 FYNNEI come from the germline V gene.

The V call is TRBV7-8, the J call TRBJ2-1; 9 nucleotides align to TRBD2. CDR1 is SGHVS, CDR2 FQNEAQ, per germline. After removal of 3 bases from V and 5 bases from J, the junction contained 2 bases not matched to a gene. The CDR3 covers 14 residues. CDR3 bases: TGTGCCAGCAGCTTTGAGCGGGGGGACAATGAGCAGTTCTTC. Translation: CASSFERGDNEQFF.